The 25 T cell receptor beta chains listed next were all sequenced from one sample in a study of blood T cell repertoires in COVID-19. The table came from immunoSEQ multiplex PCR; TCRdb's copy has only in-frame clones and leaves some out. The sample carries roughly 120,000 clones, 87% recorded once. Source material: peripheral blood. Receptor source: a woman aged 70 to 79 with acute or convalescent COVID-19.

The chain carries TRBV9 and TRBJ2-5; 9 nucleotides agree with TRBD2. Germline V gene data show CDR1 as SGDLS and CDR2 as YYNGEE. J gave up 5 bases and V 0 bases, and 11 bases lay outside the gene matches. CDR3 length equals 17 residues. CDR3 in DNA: TGTGCCAGCAGCGTAGGCAGAATGCGGGGGGGCGGCGAGACCCAGTACTTC. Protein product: CASSVGRMRGGGETQYF.

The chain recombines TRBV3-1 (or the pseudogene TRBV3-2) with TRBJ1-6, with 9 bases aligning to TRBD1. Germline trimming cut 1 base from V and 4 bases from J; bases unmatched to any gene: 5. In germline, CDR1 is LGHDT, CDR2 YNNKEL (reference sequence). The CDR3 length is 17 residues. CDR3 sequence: CASSQGGQGGYNSPLHF. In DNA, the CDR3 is TGTGCCAGCAGCCAAGGGGGACAGGGCGGTTATAATTCACCCCTCCACTTT.

The CDR3, as DNA: TGTGCCAGCAGTTACGAATCGGGGGCCTACGAGCAGTACTTC. Residues: CASSYESGAYEQYF. The chain uses TRBV6-2 or TRBV6-3 and TRBJ2-7; TRBD2 might be the D (6 bases). The CDR3 is 14 residues long. Trimming stripped 2 bases from V and 2 bases from J, with 10 bases between. The germline gives CDR1 MNHEY, CDR2 SVGEGT.

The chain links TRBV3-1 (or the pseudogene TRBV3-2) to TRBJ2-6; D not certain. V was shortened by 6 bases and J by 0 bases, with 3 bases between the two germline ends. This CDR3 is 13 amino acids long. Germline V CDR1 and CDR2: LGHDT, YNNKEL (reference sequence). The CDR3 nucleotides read TGTGCCAGCAGTAACTCTGGGGCCAACGTCCTGACTTTC. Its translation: CASSNSGANVLTF.

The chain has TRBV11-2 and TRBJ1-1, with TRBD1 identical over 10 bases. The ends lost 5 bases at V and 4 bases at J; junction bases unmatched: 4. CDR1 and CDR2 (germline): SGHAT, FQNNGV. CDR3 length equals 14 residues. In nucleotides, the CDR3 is TGTGCCAGCAGCCGACAGGGGGCGGGCACTGAAGCTTTCTTT. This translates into CASSRQGAGTEAFF.

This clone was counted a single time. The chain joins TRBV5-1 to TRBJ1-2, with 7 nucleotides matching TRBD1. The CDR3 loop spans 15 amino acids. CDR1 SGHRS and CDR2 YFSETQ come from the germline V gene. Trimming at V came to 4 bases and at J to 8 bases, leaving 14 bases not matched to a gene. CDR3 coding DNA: TGCGCCAGCAGCCCCCAGCTCGACAGGGCGCAAGGCTACACCTTC. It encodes CASSPQLDRAQGYTF.

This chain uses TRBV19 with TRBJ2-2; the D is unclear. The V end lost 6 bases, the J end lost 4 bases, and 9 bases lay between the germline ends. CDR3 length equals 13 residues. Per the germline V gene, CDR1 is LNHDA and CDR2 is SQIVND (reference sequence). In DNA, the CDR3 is TGTGCCAGTAGGGTTGCTAGCACCGGGGAGCTGTTTTTT. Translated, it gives CASRVASTGELFF. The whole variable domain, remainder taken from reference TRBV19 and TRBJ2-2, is DGGITQSPKYLFRKEGQNVTLSCEQNLNHDAMYWYRQDPGQGLRLIYYSQIVNDFQKGDIAEGYSVSREKKESFPLTVTSAQKNPTAFYLCASRVASTGELFFGEGSRLTVL.

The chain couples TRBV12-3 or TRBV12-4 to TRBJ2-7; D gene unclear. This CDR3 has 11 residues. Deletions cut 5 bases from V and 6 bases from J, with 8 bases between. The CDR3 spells CASSVASEQYF. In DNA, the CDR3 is TGTGCCAGCAGTGTGGCTAGCGAGCAGTACTTC.

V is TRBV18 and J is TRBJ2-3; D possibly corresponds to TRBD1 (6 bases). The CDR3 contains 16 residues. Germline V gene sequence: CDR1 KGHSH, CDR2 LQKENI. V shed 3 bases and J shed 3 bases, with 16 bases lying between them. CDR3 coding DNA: TGTGCCAGCTCACCGGGTCAGGGGTCCCCTACAGATACGCAGTATTTT. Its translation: CASSPGQGSPTDTQYF.

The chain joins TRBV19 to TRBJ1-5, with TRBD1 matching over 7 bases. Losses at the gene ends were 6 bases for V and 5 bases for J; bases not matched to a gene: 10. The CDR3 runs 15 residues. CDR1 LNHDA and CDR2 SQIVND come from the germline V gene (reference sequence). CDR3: CASRLGQSLHQPQHF. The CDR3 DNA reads TGTGCCAGTAGGCTGGGACAGTCCCTTCATCAGCCCCAGCATTTT. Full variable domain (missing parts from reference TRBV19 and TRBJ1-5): DGGITQSPKYLFRKEGQNVTLSCEQNLNHDAMYWYRQDPGQGLRLIYYSQIVNDFQKGDIAEGYSVSREKKESFPLTVTSAQKNPTAFYLCASRLGQSLHQPQHFGDGTRLSIL.

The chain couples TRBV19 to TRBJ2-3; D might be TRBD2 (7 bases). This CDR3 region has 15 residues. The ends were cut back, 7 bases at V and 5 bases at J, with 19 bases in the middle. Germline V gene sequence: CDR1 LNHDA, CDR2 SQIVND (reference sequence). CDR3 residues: CASTLTGGLLDTQYF. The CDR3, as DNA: TGTGCCAGTACCCTTACCGGGGGGCTTCTAGATACGCAGTATTTT.

Here the CDR3 DNA reads TGTGCCAGCAGCACTCCGGGACAGGGTTCTGTCGGGGATGGCTACACCTTC. This codes for CASSTPGQGSVGDGYTF. V and J are TRBV28 and TRBJ1-2; TRBD1 matches at 9 bases. CDR1 and CDR2 from the germline V gene are MDHEN and SYDVKM. The CDR3 has 17 residues. The trim removed 6 bases at V and 6 bases at J, leaving 17 bases unmatched.

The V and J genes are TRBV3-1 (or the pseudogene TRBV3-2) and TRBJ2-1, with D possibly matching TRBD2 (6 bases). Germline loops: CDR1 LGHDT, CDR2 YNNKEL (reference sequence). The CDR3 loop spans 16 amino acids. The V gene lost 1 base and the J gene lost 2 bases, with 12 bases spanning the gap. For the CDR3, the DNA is TGTGCCAGCAGCCAAGGAGGCGGGGTCACCTACAATGAGCAGTTCTTC. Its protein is CASSQGGGVTYNEQFF.

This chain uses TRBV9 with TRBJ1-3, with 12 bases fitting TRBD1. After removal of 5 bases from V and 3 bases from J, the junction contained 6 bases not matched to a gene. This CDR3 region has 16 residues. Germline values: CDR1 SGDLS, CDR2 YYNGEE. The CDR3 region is CASRPGQGAFGNTIYF. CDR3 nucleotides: TGTGCCAGCAGACCGGGACAGGGGGCTTTTGGAAACACCATATATTTT.

CDR3 sequence reads: CASSSTGGAGAPGDGYTF. The CDR3 bases are TGTGCCAGCAGCTCTACAGGGGGCGCGGGGGCCCCGGGGGATGGCTACACCTTC. The chain employs TRBV12-1 and TRBJ1-2; the table gives TRBD1 as D, unverified against the DNA. TRBV12-1 is a recognized pseudogene. The CDR3 covers 18 residues.

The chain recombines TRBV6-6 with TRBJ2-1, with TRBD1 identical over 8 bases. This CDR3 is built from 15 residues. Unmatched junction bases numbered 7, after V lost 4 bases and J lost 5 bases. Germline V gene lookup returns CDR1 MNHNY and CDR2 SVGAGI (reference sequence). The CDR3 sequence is CASSSPGQGDNEQFF. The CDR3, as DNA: TGTGCCAGCAGTTCCCCCGGACAGGGTGACAATGAGCAGTTCTTC.

The chain's CDR3 is CASSPPGRNTGELFF. CDR3 DNA sequence: TGTGCCAGCTCACCCCCGGGTCGGAACACCGGGGAGCTGTTTTTT. J is TRBJ2-2 and V is TRBV18, with D uncertain. The CDR3 is made up of 15 amino acids. Trimming removed 3 bases from V and 1 base from J, with 9 bases in between. The germline CDR1 and CDR2 sequences are KGHSH and LQKENI.

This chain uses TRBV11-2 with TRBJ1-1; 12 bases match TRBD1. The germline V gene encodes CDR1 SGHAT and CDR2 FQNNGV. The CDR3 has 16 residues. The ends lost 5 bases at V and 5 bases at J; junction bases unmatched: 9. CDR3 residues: CASSPGTGGLETEAFF. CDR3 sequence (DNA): TGTGCCAGCAGCCCGGGGACAGGGGGCCTGGAGACTGAAGCTTTCTTT.

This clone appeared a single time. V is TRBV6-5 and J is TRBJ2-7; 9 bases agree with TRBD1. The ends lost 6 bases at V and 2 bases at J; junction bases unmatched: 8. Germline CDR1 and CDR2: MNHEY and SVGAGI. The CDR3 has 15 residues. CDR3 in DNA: TGTGCCAGCAGGTCCCGGGACAGGGAAGCCTACGAGCAGTACTTC. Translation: CASRSRDREAYEQYF.

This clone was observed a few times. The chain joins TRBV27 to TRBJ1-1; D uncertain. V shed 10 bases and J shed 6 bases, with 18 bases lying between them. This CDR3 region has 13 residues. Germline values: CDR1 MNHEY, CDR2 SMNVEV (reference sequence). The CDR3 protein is CATRGRAVAEAFF. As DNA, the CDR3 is TGTGCCACCCGAGGGAGGGCGGTCGCTGAAGCTTTCTTT.

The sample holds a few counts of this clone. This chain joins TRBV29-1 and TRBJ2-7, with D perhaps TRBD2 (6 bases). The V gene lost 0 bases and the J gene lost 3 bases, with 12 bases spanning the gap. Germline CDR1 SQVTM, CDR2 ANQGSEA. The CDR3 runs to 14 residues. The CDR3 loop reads CSVEETRKSYEQYF. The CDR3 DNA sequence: TGCAGCGTTGAAGAGACTAGGAAGAGCTACGAGCAGTACTTC.

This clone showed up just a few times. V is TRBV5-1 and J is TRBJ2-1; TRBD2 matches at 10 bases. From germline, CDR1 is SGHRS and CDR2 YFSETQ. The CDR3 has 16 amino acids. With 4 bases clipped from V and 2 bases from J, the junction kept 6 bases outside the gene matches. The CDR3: CASSDSSGGPYNEQFF. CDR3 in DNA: TGCGCCAGCAGCGACTCTAGCGGGGGACCCTACAATGAGCAGTTCTTC.

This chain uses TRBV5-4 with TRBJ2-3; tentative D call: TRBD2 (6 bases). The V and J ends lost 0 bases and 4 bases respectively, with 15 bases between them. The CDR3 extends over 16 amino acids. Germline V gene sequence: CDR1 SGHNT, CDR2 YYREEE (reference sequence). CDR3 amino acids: CASSLEYWEESDTQYF. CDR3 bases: TGTGCCAGCAGCTTGGAGTACTGGGAGGAGTCAGATACGCAGTATTTT.

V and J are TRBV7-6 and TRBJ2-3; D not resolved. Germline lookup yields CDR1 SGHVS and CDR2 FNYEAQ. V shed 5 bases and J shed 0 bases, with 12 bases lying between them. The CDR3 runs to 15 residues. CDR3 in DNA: TGTGCCAGCAGCCCACTGGTTTGGAGCACAGATACGCAGTATTTT. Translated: CASSPLVWSTDTQYF.

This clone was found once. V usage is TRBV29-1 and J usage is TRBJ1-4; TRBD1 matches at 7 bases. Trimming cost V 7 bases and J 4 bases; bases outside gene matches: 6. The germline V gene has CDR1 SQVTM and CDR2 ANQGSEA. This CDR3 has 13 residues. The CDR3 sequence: CSAEDRNNEKLFF. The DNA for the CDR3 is TGCAGCGCAGAGGACAGGAATAATGAAAAACTGTTTTTT.